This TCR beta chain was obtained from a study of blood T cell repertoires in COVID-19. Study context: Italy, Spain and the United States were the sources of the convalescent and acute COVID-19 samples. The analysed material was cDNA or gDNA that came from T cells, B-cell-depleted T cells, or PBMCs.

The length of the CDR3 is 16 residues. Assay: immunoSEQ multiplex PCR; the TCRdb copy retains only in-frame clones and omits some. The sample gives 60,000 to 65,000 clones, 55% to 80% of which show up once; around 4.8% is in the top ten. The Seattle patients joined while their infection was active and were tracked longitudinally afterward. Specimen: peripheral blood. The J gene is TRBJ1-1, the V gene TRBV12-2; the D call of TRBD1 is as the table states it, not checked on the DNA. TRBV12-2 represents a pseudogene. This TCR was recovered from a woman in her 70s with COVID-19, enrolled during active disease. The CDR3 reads CASRLAQQGVGTEAFF. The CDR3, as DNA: TGTGCAAGTCGCTTAGCCCAACAGGGGGTCGGGACTGAAGCTTTCTTT.